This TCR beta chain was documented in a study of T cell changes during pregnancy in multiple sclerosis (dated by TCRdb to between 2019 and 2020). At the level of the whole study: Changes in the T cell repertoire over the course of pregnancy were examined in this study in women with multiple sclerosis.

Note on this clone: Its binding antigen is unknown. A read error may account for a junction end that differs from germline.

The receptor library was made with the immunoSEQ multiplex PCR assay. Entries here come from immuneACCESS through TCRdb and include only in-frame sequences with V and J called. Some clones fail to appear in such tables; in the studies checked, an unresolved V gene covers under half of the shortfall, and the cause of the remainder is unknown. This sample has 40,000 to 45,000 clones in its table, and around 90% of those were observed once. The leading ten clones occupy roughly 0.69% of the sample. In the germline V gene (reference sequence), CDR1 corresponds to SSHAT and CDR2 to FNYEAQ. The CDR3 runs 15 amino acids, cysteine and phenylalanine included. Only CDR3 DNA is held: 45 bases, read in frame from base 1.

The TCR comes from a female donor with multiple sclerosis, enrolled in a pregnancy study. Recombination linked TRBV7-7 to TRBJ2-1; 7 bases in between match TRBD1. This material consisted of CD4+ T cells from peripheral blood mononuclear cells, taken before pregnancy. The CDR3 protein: CASSRDSSTYNEQFF. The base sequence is TGTGCTAGCAGCCGGGACAGCTCAACCTACAATGAGCAGTTCTTC.